The present entry profiles one T cell receptor (beta chain) with its context. This sample stems from a study of blood T cell repertoires in COVID-19. Study background: The analysed material was cDNA or gDNA that came from T cells, B-cell-depleted T cells, or PBMCs.

Original processing notes: Using reference gene primer amplification, nucleated cell counts were estimated. Sequenced by immunoSEQ multiplex PCR; TCRdb stores in-frame clones only, minus some. V and J calls and clone size come straight from that table; D and trimming were deduced from the DNA. Of roughly 310,000 clones in the sample, almost 90% were seen once. Between the trimmed V and J ends, which lost 2 bases and 4 bases, there was a span of 17 bases. Germline CDR1 GTSNPN, CDR2 SVGIG (reference sequence). CDR3 length: 16 amino acids. This TCR was recovered from a woman in her thirties with COVID-19, enrolled during active disease. V usage is TRBV30 and J usage is TRBJ1-4; D is perhaps TRBD1 (6 bases). Sequenced: peripheral blood. The CDR3 here is CAWSMDIKGVNEKLFF. The CDR3 region has the DNA TGTGCCTGGAGTATGGACATAAAGGGGGTTAATGAAAAACTGTTTTTT.